A selection of T cell receptor beta chains follows, all from one sample in a study of T cells in Graves' hyperthyroidism and ophthalmopathy. Each CDR3 protein gets one entry after TCRdb re-called the multiplex PCR reads with MiXCR. The data hold hundreds of thousands of distinct CDR3 sequences, with approximately 20% observed a single time. The sequencing sample was made of blood. The receptors come from a woman aged 18-35 years with Graves' hyperthyroidism. Each CDR3 is given with its conserved first and last residue. The order of the fields is V gene, CDR3 length, D gene, J gene, clone size, CDR3 DNA, CDR3 protein. D genes are given only for firm matches. Clone size appears in some rows only: once, few, many, or a class for an expanded clone.

V: TRBV20-1; length: 10; D: -; J: TRBJ1-2; size: many; DNA: TGCAGTGCTGAATTAGGAGGCTACACCTTC; CDR3: CSAELGGYTF
V: TRBV29-1; length: 12; D: -; J: TRBJ1-1; size: many; DNA: TGCAGCGTTGCGGGGCGAGGAACTGAAGCTTTCTTT; CDR3: CSVAGRGTEAFF
V: TRBV7-9; length: 15; D: -; J: TRBJ1-3; size: few; DNA: TGTGCCAGCAGCTTAGCTTACGGTTCTGGAAACACCATATATTTT; CDR3: CASSLAYGSGNTIYF
V: TRBV20-1; length: 14; D: -; J: TRBJ2-7; size: once; DNA: TGCAGTGCGTTCCGGGACGGAGGATCCTACGAGCAGTACTTC; CDR3: CSAFRDGGSYEQYF
V: TRBV20-1; length: 14; D: TRBD1; J: TRBJ2-7; size: many; DNA: TGCAGTGCTAGGATTCCAGGGGGCCTCAACGAGCAGTACTTC; CDR3: CSARIPGGLNEQYF
V: TRBV20-1; length: 14; D: TRBD1; J: TRBJ1-1; size: -; DNA: TGCAGTGCTTGCGAGGGGGCGGTGGACACTGAAGCTTTCTTT; CDR3: CSACEGAVDTEAFF
V: TRBV2; length: 14; D: -; J: TRBJ1-1; size: many; DNA: TGTGCCAGCAGCCTCAGTTTGGGGGGCACTGAAGCTTTCTTT; CDR3: CASSLSLGGTEAFF
V: TRBV6-1; length: 12; D: TRBD1; J: TRBJ1-1; size: many; DNA: TGTGCCAGCAGTCAGGACAGGGGTTTAGCTTTCTTT; CDR3: CASSQDRGLAFF
V: TRBV7-2; length: 14; D: -; J: TRBJ2-7; size: -; DNA: TGTGCCGGCAGCTCCACCCTGCTCTCCTACGAGCAGTACTTC; CDR3: CAGSSTLLSYEQYF
V: TRBV30; length: 12; D: TRBD2; J: TRBJ2-4; size: few; DNA: TGTGCCTGGAAACTAGCGGGGGTGTCTCAGTACTTC; CDR3: CAWKLAGVSQYF
V: TRBV3-1; length: 15; D: -; J: TRBJ1-1; size: many; DNA: TGTGCCAGCAGCCAGAGAGACAGTTGGAACACTGAAGCTTTCTTT; CDR3: CASSQRDSWNTEAFF
V: TRBV24-1; length: 14; D: -; J: TRBJ2-2; size: many; DNA: TGTGCCACCAAGAAGGGGGAGAACACCGGGGAGCTGTTTTTT; CDR3: CATKKGENTGELFF
V: TRBV12-3/TRBV12-4; length: 13; D: -; J: TRBJ1-1; size: -; DNA: TGTGCCAGCAGGACAGAGGTAGCCACTGATGCTTTCTTT; CDR3: CASRTEVATDAFF
V: TRBV12-3/TRBV12-4; length: 12; D: TRBD1; J: TRBJ1-1; size: many; DNA: TGTGCCAGCAGAACAGGGGGCACTGAAGCTTTCTTT; CDR3: CASRTGGTEAFF
V: TRBV12-3/TRBV12-4; length: 15; D: -; J: TRBJ2-5; size: -; DNA: TGTGCCAGCACCCCCCGGAGGGGCTTCGGAGAGACCCAGTACTTC; CDR3: CASTPRRGFGETQYF
V: TRBV24-1; length: 15; D: -; J: TRBJ1-2; size: many; DNA: TGTGCCACCAGTGAAAATCAAGACCGGAAAGACGGCTACACCTTC; CDR3: CATSENQDRKDGYTF
V: TRBV6-5; length: 15; D: -; J: TRBJ1-1; size: many; DNA: TGTGCCAGCAGTTACCTGGATCCGGTGGGGACTGAAGCTTTCTTT; CDR3: CASSYLDPVGTEAFF
V: TRBV4-1; length: 16; D: -; J: TRBJ2-4; size: few; DNA: TGCGCCAGCAGCCAAGATAGAGGGGGGGCGCGTGGGATTCAGTACTTC; CDR3: CASSQDRGGARGIQYF
V: TRBV15; length: 15; D: -; J: TRBJ2-7; size: many; DNA: TGTGCCACCAGCGGTGAGCTCAGGGGGGGGTACGAGCAGTACTTC; CDR3: CATSGELRGGYEQYF
V: TRBV5-1; length: 15; D: TRBD2; J: TRBJ2-7; size: -; DNA: TGCGCCAGCAGCTTGTGGCGGGGGAGCTCCTACGAGCAGTACTTC; CDR3: CASSLWRGSSYEQYF
V: TRBV6-1; length: 15; D: -; J: TRBJ2-7; size: many; DNA: TGTGCCAGCAGATCCCGGACAGAGAGAATCTACGAGCAGTACTTC; CDR3: CASRSRTERIYEQYF
V: TRBV30; length: 13; D: TRBD1; J: TRBJ2-5; size: many; DNA: TGTGCCTGGAGCCCAGGGGGCGATAAGACCCAGTACTTC; CDR3: CAWSPGGDKTQYF
V: TRBV7-2; length: 15; D: TRBD1; J: TRBJ1-2; size: many; DNA: TGTGCCAGCAGCCCGAGGACAGGGAGAAACTATGGCTACACCTTC; CDR3: CASSPRTGRNYGYTF
V: TRBV6-1; length: 15; D: TRBD1; J: TRBJ1-2; size: -; DNA: TGTGCCAGCAGTCTGGACAGGGAATCGTACTATGGCTACACCTTC; CDR3: CASSLDRESYYGYTF
V: TRBV6-1; length: 10; D: -; J: TRBJ2-7; size: once; DNA: TGTGCCAGTTCGTACTACGGGCAGGACTTC; CDR3: CASSYYGQDF
V: TRBV24-1; length: 13; D: -; J: TRBJ2-3; size: many; DNA: TGTGCCACCAAGGTCCCAGACAGCGATACGCAGTATTTT; CDR3: CATKVPDSDTQYF
V: TRBV4-2; length: 16; D: TRBD2; J: TRBJ2-7; size: many; DNA: TGTGCCAGCAGCCCGTGGGGCGGGGGGCTCTCCTACGAGCAGTACTTC; CDR3: CASSPWGGGLSYEQYF
V: TRBV20-1; length: 12; D: TRBD2; J: TRBJ2-7; size: many; DNA: TGCAGTGTAGCGGGGGGAACCTACGAGCAGTACTTC; CDR3: CSVAGGTYEQYF
V: TRBV6-5; length: 16; D: -; J: TRBJ1-5; size: many; DNA: TGTGCCAGCAGTTACTCGCATTCAGCAGGCGGTCAGCCCCAGCATTTT; CDR3: CASSYSHSAGGQPQHF
V: TRBV12-3/TRBV12-4; length: 13; D: -; J: TRBJ1-5; size: many; DNA: TGTGCCAGCAGTCCCCGGAGCAATCAGCCCCAGCATTTT; CDR3: CASSPRSNQPQHF
V: TRBV4-2; length: 16; D: -; J: TRBJ2-7; size: -; DNA: TGTGCCAGCAGCCATGGCGCGCGGGACCGTCTATACGAGCAGTACTTC; CDR3: CASSHGARDRLYEQYF
V: TRBV11-1; length: 16; D: -; J: TRBJ1-2; size: many; DNA: TGTGCCAGCAGCCCGCCCATATGGGTGGCTAACTATGGCTACACCTTC; CDR3: CASSPPIWVANYGYTF
V: TRBV29-1; length: 13; D: -; J: TRBJ1-2; size: many; DNA: TGCAGCGTTGGGGAGGGGGGGCCCTATGGCTACACCTTC; CDR3: CSVGEGGPYGYTF
V: TRBV4-1; length: 18; D: -; J: TRBJ2-5; size: many; DNA: TGCGCCAGCAGCCACTCCCCCGGGGGCCCCTCAGGGGTGAAGACCCAGTACTTC; CDR3: CASSHSPGGPSGVKTQYF
V: TRBV20-1; length: 15; D: TRBD1; J: TRBJ2-5; size: many; DNA: TGCAGTGCCACTGGACAGGGGGCCTTCCAAGAGACCCAGTACTTC; CDR3: CSATGQGAFQETQYF
V: TRBV12-5; length: 13; D: -; J: TRBJ1-1; size: few; DNA: TGTGCTAGTGGGTGGGGGTTCAACACTGAAGCTTTCTTT; CDR3: CASGWGFNTEAFF
V: TRBV28; length: 14; D: -; J: TRBJ2-2; size: -; DNA: TGTGCCAGCTCGGGACTTGAGAACACCGGGGAGCTGTTTTTT; CDR3: CASSGLENTGELFF
V: TRBV6-1; length: 15; D: TRBD1; J: TRBJ1-1; size: -; DNA: TGTGCCAGCACCGAGGGGACAGTCATGAACACTGAAGCTTTCTTT; CDR3: CASTEGTVMNTEAFF
V: TRBV7-9; length: 14; D: -; J: TRBJ1-1; size: few; DNA: TGTGCCGGAGCCCGCCAGGGTTTGAACACTGAAGCTTTCTTT; CDR3: CAGARQGLNTEAFF
V: TRBV7-3; length: 13; D: -; J: TRBJ1-5; size: many; DNA: TGTGCCAGCAGCTACGATAGGAATCAGCCCCAGCATTTT; CDR3: CASSYDRNQPQHF
V: TRBV27; length: 13; D: -; J: TRBJ2-7; size: many; DNA: TGTGCCAGCAGTTTAAGGGTAACCTACGAGCAGTACTTC; CDR3: CASSLRVTYEQYF
V: TRBV20-1; length: 14; D: -; J: TRBJ1-5; size: many; DNA: TGCAGTGCTGGTCCGGGTCTTAGCAATCAGCCCCAGCATTTT; CDR3: CSAGPGLSNQPQHF
V: TRBV29-1; length: 14; D: -; J: TRBJ2-7; size: many; DNA: TGCAGCGTTGGAGTCACAGGGAGATCCTACGAGCAGTACTTC; CDR3: CSVGVTGRSYEQYF
V: TRBV29-1; length: 14; D: -; J: TRBJ1-1; size: -; DNA: TGCAGCGTGGACCTCCAGACAGGCTCAACTGAAGCTTTCTTT; CDR3: CSVDLQTGSTEAFF
V: TRBV6-5; length: 14; D: -; J: TRBJ2-7; size: many; DNA: TGTGCCAGCATATTAGGAAGTCACCGTTACGAGCAGTACTTC; CDR3: CASILGSHRYEQYF
V: TRBV20-1; length: 16; D: TRBD1; J: TRBJ1-5; size: many; DNA: TGCAGTGCTAGACTCCCCGCTAGGACAGGGTACCAGCCCCAGCATTTT; CDR3: CSARLPARTGYQPQHF
V: TRBV6-2/TRBV6-3; length: 13; D: -; J: TRBJ1-1; size: -; DNA: TGTGCCAGCAGTTACAGGTCTGGTACTGAAGCTTTCTTT; CDR3: CASSYRSGTEAFF
V: TRBV27; length: 15; D: -; J: TRBJ2-5; size: many; DNA: TGTGCCAGCAGTGATCAGGGCCTGGGGATTGAGACCCAGTACTTC; CDR3: CASSDQGLGIETQYF
V: TRBV28; length: 15; D: -; J: TRBJ1-1; size: many; DNA: TGTGCCAGCAGTGCCCAACCAATGACAGGTACTGAAGCTTTCTTT; CDR3: CASSAQPMTGTEAFF
V: TRBV5-1; length: 15; D: -; J: TRBJ1-1; size: many; DNA: TGCGCCAGCAGCTTGAGCCCAAATATGAACACTGAAGCTTTCTTT; CDR3: CASSLSPNMNTEAFF
V: TRBV6-5; length: 15; D: -; J: TRBJ1-2; size: many; DNA: TGTGCCAGCAGTTACTTGGGACAAGGAAACTATGGCTACACCTTC; CDR3: CASSYLGQGNYGYTF
V: TRBV5-1; length: 17; D: TRBD1; J: TRBJ2-7; size: many; DNA: TGCGCCAGCAGCTTGCGCCCCGGGACAGGGTTCACCTACGAGCAGTACTTC; CDR3: CASSLRPGTGFTYEQYF
V: TRBV28; length: 12; D: -; J: TRBJ2-7; size: many; DNA: TGTGCCAGCAGTGTGACGGTTTACGAGCAGTACTTC; CDR3: CASSVTVYEQYF